This TCR beta chain was sequenced in a study of Graves' ophthalmopathy and Graves' hyperthyroidism (dated by TCRdb to the late 2010s). About the study as a whole: Peripheral blood was collected before any treatment was given, at the time of initial diagnosis. To tell Graves' ophthalmopathy apart from Graves' hyperthyroidism, and to predict which patients would progress to ophthalmopathy, the study relied on TCR beta repertoire signatures. In total, 135 blood samples were TCR-sequenced: some 40 ophthalmopathy, about 75 hyperthyroidism and around 17 hyperthyroidism-to-ophthalmopathy patients. To explore V-J signatures that distinguish ophthalmopathy from hyperthyroidism, a discovery set of under 110 patients was enrolled, made up of around 44 with ophthalmopathy and some 58 with stable hyperthyroidism. An independent validation cohort comprised 18 hyperthyroidism patients and 15 to 17 patients who later progressed from hyperthyroidism to ophthalmopathy. In roughly 6 hyperthyroidism patients, T-cell repertoires of thyroid tissue and blood were compared. After sampling, hyperthyroidism patients received methimazole starting at 30 mg daily, and ophthalmopathy patients received high-dose intravenous methylprednisolone. The roughly 100 discovery patients were randomly divided into training and test sets at a 7:3 ratio. Overall results and qualifications from the work: In validation, the model predicted ophthalmopathy progression with less than 71% sensitivity and 72.22% specificity; 12 predicted patients were CT-confirmed with GO in a median of around 6.5 months. Most expanded thyroid clonotypes with frequency above 0.001 were also detected in blood, suggesting blood repertoires may reflect the thyroid immune response. Sample size was not predetermined statistically, and investigators were not blinded to group allocation. In cross-validation, the 13-signature model distinguished ophthalmopathy from stable hyperthyroidism with almost 90% sensitivity and nearly 82% specificity, and in the test set the corresponding values were roughly 78% and 74%.

TCR beta CDR3 regions were amplified from RNA transcripts for repertoire sequencing. A first-round RT-PCR used HTBI primers with the Qiagen OneStep RT-PCR kit, followed by a second-round multiplex PCR, size selection and purification. Libraries were sequenced on an Illumina HiSeq2000 using paired-end 100 bp reads. In the source study's methods: SOAPnuke was used for read processing, and reads with adapters, uncalled bases, a mean Phred below 15, or no exact constant-primer or identifier match were discarded. COPE v1.2.5 was used to merge high-quality paired reads. Each unique nucleotide sequence was treated as a clonotype, and MiTCR v1.1 was used to align the clonotypes to the IMGT TRB V, D and J references. The analysis was limited to V-J combinations with a frequency above 0.0001, which together covered 99.2% of repertoires. For each V-J combination, a TCR clonal expansion and chaos score was defined as the ratio of F50 clonal expansion to chaos observed in the TCRdist matrix. Features were reduced by Welch's t-statistics and random forest to over 10 V-J combinations, which fed a naive Bayes classifier. Thyroid-blood repertoire similarity was quantified with the Morisita-Horn index. TCRdb ran its own pipeline on the public reads, namely fastp trimming at Q25 and MiXCR clone calling, and kept in-frame beta chains. All rows with the same CDR3 protein become a single entry with the most common DNA and genes. What appears here as the V and J calls and clone size reflects TCRdb's work, not the paper's. This sample holds approximately 160,000 distinct CDR3 sequences; roughly two fifths were observed only once. The ten largest clones take up around 8.9% of the sample.

Trimming accounts for 4 bases at V and 4 bases at J, while the number of junction bases matched to no gene is 8. The CDR3 contains 16 residues, cysteine and phenylalanine counted. Only the CDR3 region is kept as DNA, spanning 48 bases read in frame from base 1. CDR1 and CDR2 are drawn from the germline V gene: MNHNS, SASEGT. The ophthalmopathy patients had moderately to severely active disease, with a Clinical Activity Score of 3 or higher, a NOSPECS grade of 4 or higher, and a disease duration of less than 3 months. Anyone with other autoimmune diseases, uncontrolled infections, pregnancy or lactation was excluded from the study. Diagnosis was based on clinical symptoms, serum thyroxine, TRAb, thyroid ultrasound and orbital computed tomography. PBMCs were isolated from about 9.2 ml of fresh peripheral blood by Ficoll-Paque density gradient centrifugation. Trizol reagent was used to extract the total RNA, and its quality was then checked on an Agilent 2100 Bioanalyzer.

With regard to this clonotype: Its binding antigen is unknown. It has no much larger one-base neighbor in the sample; base qualities were not kept.

The TCR comes from a man aged 30-40 years with Graves' ophthalmopathy. Donor details come from another sample of the same person, matched by shared clones. The source material was peripheral blood. The chain employs TRBV6-1 and TRBJ2-5; the central 11 bases match TRBD1. Here is the DNA: TGTGCCAGCAGTGCCGGGACAGGGGGGGGCAGAGAGACCCAGTACTTC. This yields the protein CASSAGTGGGRETQYF.